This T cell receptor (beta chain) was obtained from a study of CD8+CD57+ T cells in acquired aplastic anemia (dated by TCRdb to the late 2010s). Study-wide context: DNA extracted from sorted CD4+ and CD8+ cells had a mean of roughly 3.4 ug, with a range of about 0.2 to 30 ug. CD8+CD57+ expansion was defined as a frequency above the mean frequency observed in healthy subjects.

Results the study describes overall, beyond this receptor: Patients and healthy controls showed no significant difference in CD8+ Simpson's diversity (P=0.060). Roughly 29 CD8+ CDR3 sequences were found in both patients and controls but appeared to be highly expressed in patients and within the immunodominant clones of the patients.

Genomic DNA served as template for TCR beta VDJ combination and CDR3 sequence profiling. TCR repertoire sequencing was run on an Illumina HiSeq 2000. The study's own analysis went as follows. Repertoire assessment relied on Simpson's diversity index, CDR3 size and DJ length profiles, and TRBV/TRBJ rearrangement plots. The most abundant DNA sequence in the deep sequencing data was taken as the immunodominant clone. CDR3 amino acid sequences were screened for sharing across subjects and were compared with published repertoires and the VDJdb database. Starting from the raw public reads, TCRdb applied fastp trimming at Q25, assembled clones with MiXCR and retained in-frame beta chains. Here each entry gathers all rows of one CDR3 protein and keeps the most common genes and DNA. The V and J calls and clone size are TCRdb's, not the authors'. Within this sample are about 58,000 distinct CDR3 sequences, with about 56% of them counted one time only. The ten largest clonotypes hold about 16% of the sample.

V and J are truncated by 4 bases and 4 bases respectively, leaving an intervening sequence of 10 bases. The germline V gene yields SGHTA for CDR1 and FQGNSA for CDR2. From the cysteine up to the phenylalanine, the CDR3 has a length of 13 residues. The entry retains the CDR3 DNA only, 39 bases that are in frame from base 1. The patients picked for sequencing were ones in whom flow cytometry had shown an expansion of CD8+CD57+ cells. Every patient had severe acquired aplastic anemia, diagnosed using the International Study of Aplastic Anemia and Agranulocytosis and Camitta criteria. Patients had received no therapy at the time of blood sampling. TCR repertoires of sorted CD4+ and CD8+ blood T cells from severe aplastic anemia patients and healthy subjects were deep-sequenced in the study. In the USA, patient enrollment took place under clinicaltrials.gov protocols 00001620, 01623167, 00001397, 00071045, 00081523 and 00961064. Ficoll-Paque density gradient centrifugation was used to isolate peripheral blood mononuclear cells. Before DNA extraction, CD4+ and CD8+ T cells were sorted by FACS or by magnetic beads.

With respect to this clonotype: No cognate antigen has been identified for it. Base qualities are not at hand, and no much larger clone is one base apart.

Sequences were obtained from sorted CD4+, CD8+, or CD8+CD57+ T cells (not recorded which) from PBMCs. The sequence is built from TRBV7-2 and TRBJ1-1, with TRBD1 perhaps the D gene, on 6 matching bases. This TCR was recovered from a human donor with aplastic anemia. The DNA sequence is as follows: TGTGCCAGCAGCTCAGGGGTACGCACTGAAGCTTTCTTT. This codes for CASSSGVRTEAFF.